These T cell receptor beta chains were read from a single sample in a study of OX40 agonist ivuxolimab in advanced cancers. The table came from immunoSEQ multiplex PCR; TCRdb's copy has only in-frame clones and leaves some out. There are 60,000 to 75,000 clones in the sample; under 90% occur only once, and 0.95% to 1.5% lies in the top ten. This specimen was CD4+ or CD8+ T cells sorted from blood, taken in a trial of the OX40 agonist ivuxolimab. The source of these receptors is an adult with an advanced solid tumor such as melanoma, head and neck, liver or kidney cancer. The CDR3 runs from the conserved cysteine through the conserved F or W. D genes are given only for firm matches. Clone size is not always given. Where it is, it says once, few, many or a class for expanded clones.

TRBD1,14,-,TRBJ1-1,TRBV7-3,TGTGCCAGCAGCTTTGGACAGGCGAACACTGAAGCTTTCTTT,CASSFGQANTEAFF
TRBD1,14,-,TRBJ1-2,TRBV2,TGTGCCAGCAGTGAACCGGGGACAGGCTATGGCTACACCTTC,CASSEPGTGYGYTF
-,15,-,TRBJ2-3,TRBV2,TGTGCCAGCAGTGGGCGCAGGGGTCGCACAGATACGCAGTATTTT,CASSGRRGRTDTQYF
-,17,-,TRBJ2-7,TRBV4-1,TGCGCCAGCAGCCAAGAAAGCAGGCCGCCCTCCGTCTACGAGCAGTACTTC,CASSQESRPPSVYEQYF
-,14,-,TRBJ2-3,TRBV19,TGTGCCAGTAGTTGGACCGCTAGCACAGATACGCAGTATTTT,CASSWTASTDTQYF
-,16,few,TRBJ2-1,TRBV7-2,TGTGCCAGCAGCTTCTACGGTGGAAGGACCTACAATGAGCAGTTCTTC,CASSFYGGRTYNEQFF
-,12,-,TRBJ1-6,TRBV25-1,TGTGCCAGCAGTGAGGGAGGCTCACCCCTCCACTTT,CASSEGGSPLHF
TRBD2,18,-,TRBJ2-1,TRBV7-2,TGTGCCAGCAGCTTTCGGCTAGCGGGGGGGCAGGGTTACAATGAGCAGTTCTTC,CASSFRLAGGQGYNEQFF
TRBD1,15,-,TRBJ2-3,TRBV6-1,TGTGCCAGCAGGGGACAGGGTATGGGAACAGATACGCAGTATTTT,CASRGQGMGTDTQYF
-,13,-,TRBJ2-1,TRBV28,TGTGCCAGCAGTCCCCCCGGAAGAAATGAGCAGTTCTTC,CASSPPGRNEQFF
-,18,-,TRBJ2-6,TRBV4-1,TGCGCCAGCAGCCAACGACTTCCGCCGGGACCTGGGGCCAACGTCCTGACTTTC,CASSQRLPPGPGANVLTF
-,17,-,TRBJ1-2,TRBV19,TGTGCCAGTAGCTCCCCCGCCGCCAACGCAGCTAACTATGGCTACACCTTC,CASSSPAANAANYGYTF
-,11,-,TRBJ1-1,TRBV20-1,TGCAGTGCCAAAAAGAACACTGAAGCTTTCTTT,CSAKKNTEAFF
-,15,once,TRBJ1-2,TRBV9,TGTGCCAGCAGCCCATCCCTCCTACTGGGCTATGGCTACACCTTC,CASSPSLLLGYGYTF
-,13,-,TRBJ1-3,TRBV7-9,TGTGCCAGCAGCCTTAACCAAGGAAACACCATATATTTT,CASSLNQGNTIYF
-,14,-,TRBJ2-7,TRBV27,TGTGCCAGCAGTTATTTCCAACAGGTCGGCGAGCAGTACTTC,CASSYFQQVGEQYF
-,14,-,TRBJ1-3,TRBV19,TGTGCCAGTAGCCCGGGAGTTCCGGGAAACACCATATATTTT,CASSPGVPGNTIYF
TRBD2,16,-,TRBJ2-5,TRBV19,TGTGCCAGTAGTATAGTTCTAGCGGGGGGTCCAGAGACCCAGTACTTC,CASSIVLAGGPETQYF
TRBD1,14,-,TRBJ2-2,TRBV5-1,TGCGCCAGCAGCGCCGGACAGGGCCCCGGGGAGCTGTTTTTT,CASSAGQGPGELFF
-,16,-,TRBJ2-6,TRBV14,TGTGCCAGCAGCCCCGGGGGCTCGGCTGGGGCCAACGTCCTGACTTTC,CASSPGGSAGANVLTF
-,13,-,TRBJ2-3,TRBV7-2,TGTGCCAGCAGCTTACTGAGGAGAGATACGCAGTATTTT,CASSLLRRDTQYF
TRBD1,15,-,TRBJ2-3,TRBV28,TGTGCCAGCAGAGTAGGACAGGCCAGCACAGATACGCAGTATTTT,CASRVGQASTDTQYF
-,15,-,TRBJ2-3,TRBV30,TGTGCCTGCGGGGGGCAGGGGTCCCCCACAGATACGCAGTATTTT,CACGGQGSPTDTQYF
-,14,-,TRBJ1-3,TRBV5-8,TGTGCCAGCAGCTTGAGAGGCTCTGGAAACACCATATATTTT,CASSLRGSGNTIYF
-,13,-,TRBJ1-2,TRBV18,TGTGCCAGCTCACCAGAGGGAACGACCGGCTACACCTTC,CASSPEGTTGYTF
TRBD2,16,-,TRBJ2-3,TRBV5-4,TGTGCCAGCAGCTCCCGACTAGCGGGGAACACAGATACGCAGTATTTT,CASSSRLAGNTDTQYF
-,14,few,TRBJ1-6,TRBV11-3,TGTGCCAGCAGCTTAGGAGGGAGTAATTCACCCCTCCACTTT,CASSLGGSNSPLHF
-,15,-,TRBJ1-3,TRBV11-2,TGTGCCAGCCTCGGTCTGGGGGTTACCGGAAACACCATATATTTT,CASLGLGVTGNTIYF
-,13,-,TRBJ1-4,TRBV6-5,TGTGCCACTCCCCGGGACACTGGTGAAAAACTGTTTTTT,CATPRDTGEKLFF
-,14,-,TRBJ1-5,TRBV30,TGTGCCTGGAGCGAAGGAGGGGCTACAAGGTCCCAGCATTTT,CAWSEGGATRSQHF
-,14,few,TRBJ2-3,TRBV2,TGTGCCAGCAGTGACAGGGCCAGGACAGATACGCAGTATTTT,CASSDRARTDTQYF
TRBD1,16,-,TRBJ1-5,TRBV6-6,TGTGCCAGCAGTCGTGACAGGGGGAACAGCAATCAGCCCCAGCATTTT,CASSRDRGNSNQPQHF
TRBD1,16,once,TRBJ2-3,TRBV29-1,TGCAGCGTTGCCGGCCTCACCAGGGGGTCCACAGATACGCAGTATTTT,CSVAGLTRGSTDTQYF
-,14,-,TRBJ1-5,TRBV9,TGTGCCAGCAGCCAGACCTCAGGGGTGCAGCCCCAGCATTTT,CASSQTSGVQPQHF
-,13,-,TRBJ1-4,TRBV5-6,TGTGCCAGCAGCTTGGCCGGGAATGAAAAACTGTTTTTT,CASSLAGNEKLFF
TRBD1,15,-,TRBJ1-2,TRBV19,TGTGCCAGCACCTTTGGCAGGGGGCCTAACTATGGCTACACCTTC,CASTFGRGPNYGYTF
TRBD1,15,-,TRBJ1-1,TRBV7-9,TGTGCCAGCAGCCCCCAGGGGGGCTCGAACACTGAAGCTTTCTTT,CASSPQGGSNTEAFF
-,15,-,TRBJ2-1,TRBV12-5,TGTGCTAGTGGTTTGGTAGTGGGCGGAAACAATGAGCAGTTCTTC,CASGLVVGGNNEQFF
-,14,-,TRBJ1-4,TRBV6-5,TGTGCCAGCTCTCTGGACAGCCGAGGGGAAAAACTGTTTTTT,CASSLDSRGEKLFF
-,13,-,TRBJ1-1,TRBV25-1,TGTGCCAGCAGTCCGGGGGCGCGGACTGAAGCTTTCTTT,CASSPGARTEAFF
TRBD2,16,-,TRBJ2-1,TRBV5-1,TGCGCCAGCAGCTTCACGACTAGCGGGGCGTACAATGAGCAGTTCTTC,CASSFTTSGAYNEQFF
-,14,-,TRBJ1-2,TRBV19,TGTGCCAGTAGTATAGCCCAGGGCGGCTATGGCTACACCTTC,CASSIAQGGYGYTF
TRBD2,16,-,TRBJ2-1,TRBV7-8,TGTGCCAGCAGCCCCGGGACTAGCGGGGGGGCTAATGAGCAGTTCTTC,CASSPGTSGGANEQFF
-,14,-,TRBJ2-7,TRBV19,TGTGCCAGTAGCCTAAGGACAGAGTCCTACGAGCAGTACTTC,CASSLRTESYEQYF
-,14,-,TRBJ2-1,TRBV6-5,TGTGCCAGCAGTACCGACCGGCTAGGGGGTGAGCAGTTCTTC,CASSTDRLGGEQFF
TRBD1,15,-,TRBJ2-2,TRBV7-3,TGTGCCAGCAGAATGGGACAGGGGGGCACCGGGGAGCTGTTTTTT,CASRMGQGGTGELFF
-,11,-,TRBJ1-1,TRBV29-1,TGCAGCGTTGACTATTCAAAGGTAGCTTTCTTT,CSVDYSKVAFF
-,13,-,TRBJ2-3,TRBV29-1,TGCAGCGTGACGACAGGAACCCGTAATACGCAGTATTTT,CSVTTGTRNTQYF
TRBD1,13,-,TRBJ1-5,TRBV30,TGTGCCTGGAGTCGACAGGGAGATCAGCCCCAGCATTTT,CAWSRQGDQPQHF
-,14,-,TRBJ2-7,TRBV7-8,TGTGCCAGCAGCTTATCCGGCAGATCCTACGAGCAGTACTTC,CASSLSGRSYEQYF